This TCR beta chain was profiled in a study of control samples from healthy donors and cancer patients. CDR1 is SEHNR, CDR2 FQNEAQ, per germline (reference sequence). The CDR3 contains 15 residues. The germline V and J ends were trimmed by 1 base and 5 bases, with 14 bases remaining between them. Repertoires were generated with immunoSEQ multiplex PCR, while TCRdb's copy carries only in-frame clones and drops some. The sample consists of 65,000 to 80,000 clones, about 89% of them appearing once. Sequencing used PBMCs. V usage is TRBV7-9 and J usage is TRBJ1-1, with D uncertain. This TCR came from a woman aged 45-65 years with colorectal cancer. The CDR3 coding sequence is TGTGCCAGCAGCTTAGATGGCCTCCCGAATACTGAAGCTTTCTTT. Encoded protein: CASSLDGLPNTEAFF.